This TCR beta chain was retrieved from a study of T-cell reconstitution after alpha-beta-depleted transplantation in children. In this sample, this clonotype turned up many times. The antigen remains unidentified. Notes on the study in general: Approximately two months post-transplant, alpha-beta T cells reportedly originated from several hundred expanded graft clones.

Unique molecular identifiers were used in preparing the TCRbeta library. From the PCR reads, TCRdb called clonotypes with MiXCR, one entry per CDR3 protein. The table has tens of thousands of distinct CDR3 sequences, around 9% seen once. This CDR3 region has 17 residues. Looked up from germline, CDR1 is DFQATT and CDR2 is SNEGSKA (reference sequence). Trimming shortened V by 5 bases and J by 7 bases, and 24 bases separated the two germline ends. The chain recombines TRBV20-1 with TRBJ1-6, with a tentative D call TRBD1 (6 bases). The material was PBMCs, mostly from graft donor cells, obtained 60 days after TCRalphabeta/CD19-depleted stem cell transplant. The receptor was isolated from a male patient between 2 and 9 years old who had a stem cell transplant for chronic granulomatous disease, so the T cells may come from the graft donor. The CDR3 bases are TGCAGTGCTCCACTTAATCGACAGGATCGTCACAATTCACCCCTCCACTTT. It codes for CSAPLNRQDRHNSPLHF.